The next 20 T cell receptor beta chains were all read from a single sample in a study of technical replicates of blood from a handful of donors. Data came from immunoSEQ multiplex PCR; TCRdb stores just in-frame clones and leaves some out. The data contain 55,000 to 70,000 clones, around 88% of them singletons. Sequencing was carried out using PBMCs. These receptors originate from a human donor in good health. Some clones in this sample may be carry-over from other donors' samples.

The chain joins TRBV11-2 to TRBJ1-2; 9 bases map to TRBD1. CDR1 SGHAT and CDR2 FQNNGV come from the germline V gene. V shed 2 bases, J shed 3 bases, and the junction held 16 bases outside the gene matches. This CDR3 has 19 amino acids. The CDR3 DNA sequence: TGTGCCAGCAGCTTATTCCCGGACAGGGGAAATTTTCGAGACTATGGCTACACCTTC. Translated: CASSLFPDRGNFRDYGYTF.

The J gene is TRBJ2-1, the V gene TRBV9; no definite D call. The CDR3 totals 12 residues. With 4 bases removed from V and 6 bases from J, the gap between germline ends came to 8 bases. The germline V gene encodes CDR1 SGDLS and CDR2 YYNGEE. The CDR3 protein is CASSSGGNEQFF. The CDR3 DNA sequence: TGTGCCAGCAGCTCGGGTGGCAATGAGCAGTTCTTC.

This chain connects TRBV13 to TRBJ2-1; D ambiguous. V was shortened by 2 bases and J by 0 bases, with 8 bases between the two germline ends. CDR1 is PRHDT, CDR2 FYEKMQ, per germline (reference sequence). The CDR3 is made up of 15 amino acids. The CDR3 DNA follows: TGTGCCAGCAGCTTAACCCTGAGCTCCTACAATGAGCAGTTCTTC. It is translated as CASSLTLSSYNEQFF. The full variable domain, its missing parts supplied by reference TRBV13 and TRBJ2-1, is AAGVIQSPRHLIKEKRETATLKCYPIPRHDTVYWYQQGPGQDPQFLISFYEKMQSDKGSIPDRFSAQQFSDYHSELNMSSLELGDSALYFCASSLTLSSYNEQFFGPGTRLTVL.

This chain uses TRBV5-6 with TRBJ2-1, with a weak D call TRBD2 (5 bases). Germline V gene sequence: CDR1 SGHDT, CDR2 YYEEEE. The CDR3 runs 13 residues. Trimming removed 0 bases from V and 14 bases from J, with 15 bases in between. This chain's CDR3 is CASSLASMREKFF. CDR3 sequence (DNA): TGTGCCAGCAGCTTGGCCTCAATGAGGGAGAAGTTCTTC.

The chain couples TRBV9 to TRBJ2-2; the D gene is possibly TRBD2 (6 bases). Trimming took 0 bases from V and 1 from J, leaving 7 bases between them. Germline V gene data show CDR1 as SGDLS and CDR2 as YYNGEE. This CDR3 contains 15 residues. CDR3 sequence (DNA): TGTGCCAGCAGCGTAGGTAGCGGGAACACCGGGGAGCTGTTTTTT. It specifies CASSVGSGNTGELFF.

The V call is TRBV7-6, the J call TRBJ1-6; a weak D match, TRBD1 (5 bases). Trimming stripped 1 base from V and 10 bases from J, with 14 bases between. This CDR3 contains 15 residues. Germline V lookup: CDR1 SGHVS, CDR2 FNYEAQ. The CDR3 is CASSLGRGRESPLHF. The CDR3 DNA follows: TGTGCCAGCAGCTTAGGCCGTGGCAGGGAATCACCCCTCCACTTT.

This rearrangement joins TRBV25-1 to TRBJ2-5; D is undetermined. The CDR3 is made up of 12 amino acids. The V gene's germline CDR1 is MGHDK and CDR2 SYGVNS. The V gene lost 7 bases and the J gene lost 5 bases, with 11 bases spanning the gap. The CDR3 bases are TGTGCCAGCAATCTAAGAGAGGAGACCCAGTACTTC. Translating it yields CASNLREETQYF.

The J gene is TRBJ1-6, the V gene TRBV2; D gene unclear. This CDR3 is built from 15 residues. CDR1 and CDR2 from the germline V gene are SNHLY and FYNNEI. V was clipped by 4 bases and J by 0 bases, with 7 bases between them. The CDR3 here is CASSAGGSYNSPLHF. The CDR3 DNA sequence: TGTGCCAGCAGTGCCGGCGGCTCCTATAATTCACCCCTCCACTTT. Full variable domain (missing parts from reference TRBV2 and TRBJ1-6): EPEVTQTPSHQVTQMGQEVILRCVPISNHLYFYWYRQILGQKVEFLVSFYNNEISEKSEIFDDQFSVERPDGSNFTLKIRSTKLEDSAMYFCASSAGGSYNSPLHFGNGTRLTVT.

This clone was seen a single time. The V and J genes are TRBV7-6 and TRBJ2-7; the match to TRBD1 covers 7 bases. CDR3 length equals 15 residues. Looked up from germline, CDR1 is SGHVS and CDR2 is FNYEAQ. V shed 5 bases, J shed 0 bases, and the junction held 7 bases outside the gene matches. The CDR3: CASSVLRDSSYEQYF. CDR3 bases: TGTGCCAGCAGCGTCCTACGGGACAGCTCCTACGAGCAGTACTTC.

The chain uses TRBV28 and TRBJ1-4; no clear D. Per germline, CDR1 MDHEN and CDR2 SYDVKM. Trimming removed 2 bases from V and 7 bases from J, with 8 bases in between. The CDR3 covers 13 residues. In DNA, the CDR3 is TGTGCCAGCAGTTTAGGAGGGTTTGAAAAACTGTTTTTT. This codes for CASSLGGFEKLFF.

This chain links TRBV29-1 with TRBJ1-2; D gene unclear. CDR3 length: 12 amino acids. V dropped 5 bases and J dropped 6 bases, with 13 bases sitting between them. Per the germline V gene, CDR1 is SQVTM and CDR2 is ANQGSEA. As DNA, the CDR3 is TGCAGCGTTTTGGAGGGAGGTGATGGCTACACCTTC. Amino acid sequence: CSVLEGGDGYTF. Full variable domain (missing parts from reference TRBV29-1 and TRBJ1-2): SAVISQKPSRDICQRGTSLTIQCQVDSQVTMMFWYRQQPGQSLTLIATANQGSEATYESGFVIDKFPISRPNLTFSTLTVSNMSPEDSSIYLCSVLEGGDGYTFGSGTRLTVV.

The gene calls are TRBV18 and TRBJ1-3; 8 bases are shared with TRBD1. V lost 3 bases and J lost 8; bases outside the gene matches: 6. The germline V gene encodes CDR1 KGHSH and CDR2 LQKENI. This CDR3 has 14 amino acids. The CDR3 spells CASSPRDRIDTIYF. As DNA, the CDR3 is TGTGCCAGCTCACCGAGGGACAGGATAGACACCATATATTTT.

V and J are TRBV29-1 and TRBJ2-5, with 8 bases fitting TRBD2. Germline-derived CDR1 and CDR2 are SQVTM and ANQGSEA. The J segment lost 0 bases and the V segment lost 4 bases, leaving 4 bases of the junction unmatched. The CDR3 extends over 14 amino acids. The CDR3 here is CSVGLAGNQETQYF. CDR3 coding DNA: TGCAGCGTTGGGCTAGCGGGTAACCAAGAGACCCAGTACTTC.

The chain is built from TRBV5-1 and TRBJ1-4, with 7 nucleotides matching TRBD1. Per the germline V gene, CDR1 is SGHRS and CDR2 is YFSETQ. V gave up 0 bases and J gave up 8 bases; unmatched junction bases: 7. The CDR3 is made up of 15 amino acids. The CDR3 region is CASSLAGTGVEKLFF. CDR3 coding DNA: TGCGCCAGCAGCTTGGCCGGAACAGGGGTGGAAAAACTGTTTTTT. The whole variable domain, remainder taken from reference TRBV5-1 and TRBJ1-4, is KAGVTQTPRYLIKTRGQQVTLSCSPISGHRSVSWYQQTPGQGLQFLFEYFSETQRNKGNFPGRFSGRQFSNSRSEMNVSTLELGDSALYLCASSLAGTGVEKLFFGSGTQLSVL.

Remarks on this clone: At one boundary the junction diverges from the germline segment, which might be a read error. The chain joins TRBV5-1 to TRBJ2-7; TRBD1 might be the D (5 bases). This CDR3 region has 12 residues. CDR1 is SGHRS and CDR2 is YFSETQ in the germline V gene. The CDR3 nucleotides read TGCGCCAGCAGCTTATCCCCTGGGGCCGTCCTCTTC. Translating it yields CASSLSPGAVLF.

The CDR3 region is CASSWTGGIEAFF. In nucleotides, the CDR3 is TGCGCCAGCAGTTGGACAGGGGGCATTGAAGCTTTCTTT. The chain links TRBV5-1 to TRBJ1-1; 11 bases fit TRBD1. Germline CDR1 is SGHRS and CDR2 is YFSETQ. The CDR3 is 13 residues long. J lost 7 bases, V lost 5 bases, and 4 bases had no gene match.

The CDR3 DNA sequence: TGTGCCAGCAGCGGGTGGACTAGCGGGGTTGCAGATACGCAGTATTTT. It codes for CASSGWTSGVADTQYF. The rearrangement links TRBV5-4 to TRBJ2-3; 12 bases are shared with TRBD2. The length of the CDR3 is 16 residues. Trimming cost V 4 bases and J 4 bases; bases outside gene matches: 7. Germline V lookup: CDR1 SGHNT, CDR2 YYREEE (reference sequence).

This chain links TRBV5-4 with TRBJ2-5, with D maybe TRBD2 (5 bases). The CDR3 runs to 15 residues. Germline lookup yields CDR1 SGHNT and CDR2 YYREEE (reference sequence). Trimming removed 4 bases from V and 0 bases from J, with 13 bases in between. In DNA, the CDR3 is TGTGCCAGCAGCGGACTGGGATTGTACCAAGAGACCCAGTACTTC. Residues: CASSGLGLYQETQYF.

This chain links TRBV5-1 with TRBJ2-3, with 12 bases that match TRBD2. The germline V gene encodes CDR1 SGHRS and CDR2 YFSETQ. V lost 3 bases and J lost 5; bases outside the gene matches: 4. There are 15 residues in the CDR3. The CDR3, as DNA: TGCGCCAGCAGCTACAGACTAGCGGGAGAAGATACGCAGTATTTT. It is translated as CASSYRLAGEDTQYF. The variable domain in full, completed from reference TRBV5-1 and TRBJ2-3, reads KAGVTQTPRYLIKTRGQQVTLSCSPISGHRSVSWYQQTPGQGLQFLFEYFSETQRNKGNFPGRFSGRQFSNSRSEMNVSTLELGDSALYLCASSYRLAGEDTQYFGPGTRLTVL.

There are a few counts of this clone. The chain couples TRBV6-4 to TRBJ1-6, with 10 bases fitting TRBD1. CDR3 length: 14 amino acids. Looked up from germline, CDR1 is MRHNA and CDR2 is SNTAGT. V trimming: 6 bases; J trimming: 7 bases; junction bases outside the gene matches: 3. The chain's CDR3 is CASRGTGDNSPLHF. CDR3 DNA: TGTGCCAGCAGGGGGACAGGGGACAATTCACCCCTCCACTTT.